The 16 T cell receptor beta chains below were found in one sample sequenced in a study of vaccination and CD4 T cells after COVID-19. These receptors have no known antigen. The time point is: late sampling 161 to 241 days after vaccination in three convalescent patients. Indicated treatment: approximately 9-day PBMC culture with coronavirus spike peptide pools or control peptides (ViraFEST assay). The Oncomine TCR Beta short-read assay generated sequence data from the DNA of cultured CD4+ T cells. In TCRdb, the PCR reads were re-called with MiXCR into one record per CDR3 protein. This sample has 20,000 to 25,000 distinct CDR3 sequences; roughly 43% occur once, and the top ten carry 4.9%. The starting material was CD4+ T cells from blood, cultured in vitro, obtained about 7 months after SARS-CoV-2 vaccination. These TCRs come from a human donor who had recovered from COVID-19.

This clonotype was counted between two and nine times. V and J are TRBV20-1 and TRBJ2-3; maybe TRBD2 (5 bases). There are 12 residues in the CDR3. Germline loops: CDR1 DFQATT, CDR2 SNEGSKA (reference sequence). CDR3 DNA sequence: TGCGGACCTCTTAGCGGCACAGATACGCAGTATTTT. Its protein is CGPLSGTDTQYF.

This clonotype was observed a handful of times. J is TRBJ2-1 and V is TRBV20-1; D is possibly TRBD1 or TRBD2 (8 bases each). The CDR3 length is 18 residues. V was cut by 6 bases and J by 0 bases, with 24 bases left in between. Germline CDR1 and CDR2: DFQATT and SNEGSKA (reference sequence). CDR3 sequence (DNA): TGCAGTGCACCGGACAGGGCCAATGCGGGGGGCTCCTACAATGAGCAGTTCTTC. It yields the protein CSAPDRANAGGSYNEQFF.

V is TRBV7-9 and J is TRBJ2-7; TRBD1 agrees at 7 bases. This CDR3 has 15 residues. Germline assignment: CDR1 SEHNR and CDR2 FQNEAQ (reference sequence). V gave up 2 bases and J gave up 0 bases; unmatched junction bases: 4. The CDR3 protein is CASSLQGQASYEQYF. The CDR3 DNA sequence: TGTGCCAGCAGCTTACAAGGACAGGCCTCCTACGAGCAGTACTTC.

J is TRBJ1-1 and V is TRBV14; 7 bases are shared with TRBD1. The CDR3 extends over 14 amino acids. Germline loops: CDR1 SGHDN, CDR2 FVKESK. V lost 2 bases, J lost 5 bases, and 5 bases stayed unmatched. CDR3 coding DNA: TGTGCCAGCAGCCAACTGACAGGGATTACTGAAGCTTTCTTT. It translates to CASSQLTGITEAFF.

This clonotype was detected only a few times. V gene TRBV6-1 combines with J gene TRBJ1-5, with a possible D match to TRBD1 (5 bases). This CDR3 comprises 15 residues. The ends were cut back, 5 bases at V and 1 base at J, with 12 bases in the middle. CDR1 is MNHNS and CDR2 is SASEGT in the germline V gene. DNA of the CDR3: TGTGCCAGCAGTCGCTTGGCAGGGAGCAATCAGCCCCAGCATTTT. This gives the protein CASSRLAGSNQPQHF.

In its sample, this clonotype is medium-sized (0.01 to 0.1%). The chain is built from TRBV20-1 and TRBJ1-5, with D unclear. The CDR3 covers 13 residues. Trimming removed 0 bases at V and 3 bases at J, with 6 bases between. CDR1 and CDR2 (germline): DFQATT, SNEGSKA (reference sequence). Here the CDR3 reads CSARDRYNQPQHF. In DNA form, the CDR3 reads TGCAGTGCTAGAGACAGGTACAATCAGCCCCAGCATTTT.

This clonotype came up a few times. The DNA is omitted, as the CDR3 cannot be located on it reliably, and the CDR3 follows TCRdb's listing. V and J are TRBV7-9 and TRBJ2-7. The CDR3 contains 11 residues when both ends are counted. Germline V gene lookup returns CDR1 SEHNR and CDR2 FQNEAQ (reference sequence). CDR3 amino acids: CASSTSEEQYF.

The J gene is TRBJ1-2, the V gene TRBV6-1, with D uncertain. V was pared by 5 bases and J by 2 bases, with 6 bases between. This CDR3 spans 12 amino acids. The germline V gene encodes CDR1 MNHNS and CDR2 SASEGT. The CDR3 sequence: CASSRMNYGYTF. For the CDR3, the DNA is TGTGCCAGCAGTCGGATGAACTATGGCTACACCTTC.

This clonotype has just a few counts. The chain's CDR3 is CAISESLGSPLHF. The CDR3 nucleotides read TGTGCCATCAGTGAGTCCCTAGGTTCACCCCTCCACTTT. This chain joins TRBV10-3 and TRBJ1-6, with unresolved D. CDR3 size: 13 residues. The V end was cut by 0 bases, the J end by 9 bases, with 6 bases between. The V gene's germline CDR1 is ENHRY and CDR2 SYGVKD.

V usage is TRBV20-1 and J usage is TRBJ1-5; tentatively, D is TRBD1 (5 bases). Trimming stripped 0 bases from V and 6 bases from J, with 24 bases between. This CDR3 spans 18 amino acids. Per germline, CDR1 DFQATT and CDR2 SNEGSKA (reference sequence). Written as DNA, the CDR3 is TGCAGTGCTAGAGATCCGCGGGCAGGGAACCAGGGTAGTCAGCCCCAGCATTTT. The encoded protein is CSARDPRAGNQGSQPQHF.

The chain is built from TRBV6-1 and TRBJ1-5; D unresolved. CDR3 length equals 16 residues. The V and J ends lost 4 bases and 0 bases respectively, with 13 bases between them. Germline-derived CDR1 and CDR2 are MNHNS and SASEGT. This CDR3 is CASSANVGSSNQPQHF. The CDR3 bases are TGTGCCAGCAGTGCCAATGTGGGCAGTAGCAATCAGCCCCAGCATTTT.

CDR3 residues: CASSTGTDNEQFF. The CDR3 region has the DNA TGTGCCAGCAGTACCGGGACCGACAATGAGCAGTTCTTC. The chain joins TRBV12-3 or TRBV12-4 to TRBJ2-1; D could derive from TRBD1 or TRBD2 (5 bases each). The CDR3 loop spans 13 amino acids. The V end lost 5 bases, the J end lost 5 bases, and 10 bases lay between the germline ends.

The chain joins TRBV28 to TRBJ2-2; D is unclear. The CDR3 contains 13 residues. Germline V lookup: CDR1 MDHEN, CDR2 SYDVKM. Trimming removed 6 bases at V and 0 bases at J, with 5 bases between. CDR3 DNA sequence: TGTGCCAGCAGCTCTACGAACACCGGGGAGCTGTTTTTT. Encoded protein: CASSSTNTGELFF.

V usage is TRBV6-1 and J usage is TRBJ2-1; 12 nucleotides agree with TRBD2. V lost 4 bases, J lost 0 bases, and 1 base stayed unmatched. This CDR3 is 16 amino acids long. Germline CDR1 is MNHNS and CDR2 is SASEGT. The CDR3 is CASSGTSGISYNEQFF. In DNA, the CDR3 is TGTGCCAGCAGTGGGACTAGCGGGATCTCCTACAATGAGCAGTTCTTC.

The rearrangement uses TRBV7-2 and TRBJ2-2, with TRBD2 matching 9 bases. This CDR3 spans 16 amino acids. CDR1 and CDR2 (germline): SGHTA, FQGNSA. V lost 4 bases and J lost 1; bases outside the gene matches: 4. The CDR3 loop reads CASSSIAGVNTGELFF. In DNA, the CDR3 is TGTGCCAGCAGCTCGATAGCGGGGGTGAACACCGGGGAGCTGTTTTTT.

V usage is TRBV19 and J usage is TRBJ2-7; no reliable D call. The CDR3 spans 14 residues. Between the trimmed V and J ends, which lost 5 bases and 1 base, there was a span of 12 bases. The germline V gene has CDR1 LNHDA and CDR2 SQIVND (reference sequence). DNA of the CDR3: TGTGCCAGTAGTCCGGACGGATTATCCTACGAGCAGTACTTC. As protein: CASSPDGLSYEQYF.